Below are 6 T cell receptor beta chains sequenced from a single sample in a study of blood T cells in healthy people across ages. Using a J-beta primer mix together with a sample-barcoded 5' primer, a second PCR was run for about 6 to 12 cycles. One entry per CDR3 protein results from TCRdb running MiXCR on the 5' RACE reads. The sample holds about 680,000 distinct CDR3 sequences; about half are singletons and the top ten take under 35%. Sequenced sample: blood. The receptors stem from a woman aged 55-75 years in good health.

The gene calls are TRBV5-1 and TRBJ2-7, with TRBD2 matching over 7 bases. The V gene's germline CDR1 is SGHRS and CDR2 YFSETQ. Losses at the gene ends were 2 bases for V and 7 bases for J; bases not matched to a gene: 9. This CDR3 has 14 residues. The CDR3: CASSFSGAYNEQYF. The CDR3, as DNA: TGCGCCAGCAGCTTCAGCGGGGCTTACAATGAGCAGTACTTC.

Comments on this clonotype: This sequence may be a read error, since a much larger clone differs from it by one base. The genes are TRBV2 and TRBJ2-3, with 7 bases aligning to TRBD1. J lost 4 bases, V lost 4 bases, and 8 bases had no gene match. Germline V gene data show CDR1 as SNHLY and CDR2 as FYNNEI. The CDR3 length is 15 residues. The CDR3 sequence: CASSARDSGADTQYF. The CDR3 DNA is TGTGCCAGCAGTGCTCGGGACAGCGGCGCAGATACGCAGTATTTT.

The chain links TRBV18 to TRBJ2-3; the D is unclear. V was trimmed by 2 bases and J by 0 bases, leaving 9 bases between them. The CDR3 loop spans 15 amino acids. The germline gives CDR1 KGHSH, CDR2 LQKENI. The CDR3 DNA reads TGTGCCAGCTCACCAGTCTCTCTTAGCACAGATACGCAGTATTTT. This gives the protein CASSPVSLSTDTQYF. Based on the CDR3 plus reference TRBV18 and TRBJ2-3, the full variable domain is NAGVMQNPRHLVRRRGQEARLRCSPMKGHSHVYWYRQLPEEGLKFMVYLQKENIIDESGMPKERFSAEFPKEGPSILRIQQVVRGDSAAYFCASSPVSLSTDTQYFGPGTRLTVL.

V and J are TRBV20-1 and TRBJ1-1, with TRBD1 matching over 7 bases. Trimming removed 5 bases from V and 2 bases from J; junction bases left unmatched: 11. Germline CDR1 reads DFQATT; CDR2 reads SNEGSKA (reference sequence). This CDR3 is 15 amino acids long. In nucleotides, the CDR3 is TGCAGTGCTGACCCTGGACAGGCCCCAAACACTGAAGCTTTCTTT. As protein: CSADPGQAPNTEAFF.

This clonotype was seen a single time. CDR3 DNA: TGTGCCAGCAGCGTTTCCGGGACTAGCGACTACAATGAGCAGTACTTC. Its protein product is CASSVSGTSDYNEQYF. The chain employs TRBV9 and TRBJ2-5, with 10 nucleotides matching TRBD2. Germline loops: CDR1 SGDLS, CDR2 YYNGEE. The CDR3 extends over 16 amino acids. V shed 2 bases and J 11 bases; nucleotides not matched to a gene: 15.

The rearrangement joins TRBV2 to TRBJ2-4, with 8 bases lining up with TRBD1. The trim removed 5 bases at V and 13 bases at J, leaving 19 bases unmatched. The germline gives CDR1 SNHLY, CDR2 FYNNEI. CDR3 size: 16 residues. CDR3 coding DNA: TGTGCCAGCAGTAGATCGCAGGACAGGGTCCCCCTGGAGCAGTACTTC. This encodes CASSRSQDRVPLEQYF.